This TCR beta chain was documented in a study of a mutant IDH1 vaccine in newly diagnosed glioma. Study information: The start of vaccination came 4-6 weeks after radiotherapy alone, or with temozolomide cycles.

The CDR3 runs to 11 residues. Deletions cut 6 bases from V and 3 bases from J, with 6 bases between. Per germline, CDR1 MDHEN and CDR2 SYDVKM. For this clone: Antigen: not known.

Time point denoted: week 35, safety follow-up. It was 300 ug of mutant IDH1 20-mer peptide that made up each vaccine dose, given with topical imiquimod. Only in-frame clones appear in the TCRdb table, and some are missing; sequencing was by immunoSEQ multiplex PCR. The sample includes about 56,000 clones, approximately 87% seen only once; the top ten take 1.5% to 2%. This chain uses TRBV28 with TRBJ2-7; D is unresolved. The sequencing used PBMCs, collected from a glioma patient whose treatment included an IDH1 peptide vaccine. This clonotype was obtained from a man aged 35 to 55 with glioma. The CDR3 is CASSRSYEQYF. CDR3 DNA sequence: TGTGCCAGCAGCCGTAGCTACGAGCAGTACTTC.